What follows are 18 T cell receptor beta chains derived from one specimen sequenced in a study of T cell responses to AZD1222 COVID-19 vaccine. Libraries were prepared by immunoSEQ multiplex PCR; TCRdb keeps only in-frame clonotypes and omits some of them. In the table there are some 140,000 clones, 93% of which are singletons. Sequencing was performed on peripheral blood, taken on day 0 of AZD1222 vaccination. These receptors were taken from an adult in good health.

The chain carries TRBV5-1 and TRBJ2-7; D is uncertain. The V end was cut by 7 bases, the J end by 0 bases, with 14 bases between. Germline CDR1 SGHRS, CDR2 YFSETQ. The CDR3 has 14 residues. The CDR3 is CASGRAASSYEQYF. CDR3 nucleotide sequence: TGCGCCAGCGGCCGGGCGGCGAGCTCCTACGAGCAGTACTTC.

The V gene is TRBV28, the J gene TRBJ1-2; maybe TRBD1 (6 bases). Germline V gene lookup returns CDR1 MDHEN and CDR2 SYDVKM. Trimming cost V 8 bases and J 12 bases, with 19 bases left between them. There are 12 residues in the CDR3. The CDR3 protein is CASAIGGLGDTF. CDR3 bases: TGTGCCAGCGCCATTGGGGGGCTTGGGGACACCTTC.

The CDR3 DNA is TGTGCCAGCAGCTTAACGGGGAACACCGGGGAGCTGTTTTTT. This translates into CASSLTGNTGELFF. The rearrangement uses TRBV7-9 and TRBJ2-2; D is ambiguous. Germline CDR1 reads SEHNR; CDR2 reads FQNEAQ (reference sequence). CDR3 length: 14 residues. Trimming took off 2 bases at V and 1 base at J, with 5 bases between the two ends. The entire variable domain, with the rest obtained from reference TRBV7-9 and TRBJ2-2, is as follows: DTGVSQNPRHKITKRGQNVTFRCDPISEHNRLYWYRQTLGQGPEFLTYFQNEAQLEKSRLLSDRFSAERPKGSFSTLEIQRTEQGDSAMYLCASSLTGNTGELFFGEGSRLTVL.

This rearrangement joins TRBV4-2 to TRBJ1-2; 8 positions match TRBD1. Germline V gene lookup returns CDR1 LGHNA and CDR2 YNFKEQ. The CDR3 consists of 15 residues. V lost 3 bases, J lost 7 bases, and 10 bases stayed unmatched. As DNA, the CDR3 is TGTGCCAGCAGCCACTCGGCGGGACAGGTGACTGGCTACACCTTC. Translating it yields CASSHSAGQVTGYTF.

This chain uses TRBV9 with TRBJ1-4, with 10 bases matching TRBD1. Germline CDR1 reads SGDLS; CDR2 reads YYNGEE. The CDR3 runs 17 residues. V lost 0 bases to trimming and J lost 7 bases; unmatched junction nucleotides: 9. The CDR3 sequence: CASSVGRQGAKIEKLFF. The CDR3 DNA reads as TGTGCCAGCAGCGTAGGGCGACAGGGGGCGAAGATTGAAAAACTGTTTTTT.

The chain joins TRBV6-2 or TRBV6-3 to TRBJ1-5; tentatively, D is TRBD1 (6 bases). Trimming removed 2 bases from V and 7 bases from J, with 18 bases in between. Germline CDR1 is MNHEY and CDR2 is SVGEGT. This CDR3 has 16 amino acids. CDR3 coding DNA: TGTGCCAGCAGTTACACCCTGGCAGGGCAGGGGCAGCCCCAGCATTTT. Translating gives CASSYTLAGQGQPQHF.

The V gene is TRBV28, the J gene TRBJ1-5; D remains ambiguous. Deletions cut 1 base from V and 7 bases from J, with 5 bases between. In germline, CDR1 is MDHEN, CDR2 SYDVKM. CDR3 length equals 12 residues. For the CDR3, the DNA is TGTGCCAGCAGTTTATCAGAGCAGCCCCAGCATTTT. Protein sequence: CASSLSEQPQHF.

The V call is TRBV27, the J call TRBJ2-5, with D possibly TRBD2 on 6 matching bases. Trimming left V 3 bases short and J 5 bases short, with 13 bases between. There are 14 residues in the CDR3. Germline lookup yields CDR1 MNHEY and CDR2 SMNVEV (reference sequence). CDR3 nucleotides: TGTGCCAGCAGTTTGTTCGGGAGCGGGGAGACCCAGTACTTC. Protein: CASSLFGSGETQYF.

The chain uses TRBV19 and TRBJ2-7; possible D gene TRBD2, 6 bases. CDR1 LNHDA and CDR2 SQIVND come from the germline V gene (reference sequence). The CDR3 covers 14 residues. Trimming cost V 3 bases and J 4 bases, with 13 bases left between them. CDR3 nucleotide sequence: TGTGCCAGTAGTATCCCCGGGAGAAGTTACGAGCAGTACTTC. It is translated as CASSIPGRSYEQYF. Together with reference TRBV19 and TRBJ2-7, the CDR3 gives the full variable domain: DGGITQSPKYLFRKEGQNVTLSCEQNLNHDAMYWYRQDPGQGLRLIYYSQIVNDFQKGDIAEGYSVSREKKESFPLTVTSAQKNPTAFYLCASSIPGRSYEQYFGPGTRLTVT.

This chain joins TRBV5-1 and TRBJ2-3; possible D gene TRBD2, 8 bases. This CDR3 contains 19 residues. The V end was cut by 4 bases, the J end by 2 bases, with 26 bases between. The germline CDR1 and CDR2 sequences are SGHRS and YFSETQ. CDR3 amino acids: CASSRPSPGGGQLTDTQYF. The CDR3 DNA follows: TGCGCCAGCAGCCGCCCTTCCCCCGGGGGGGGACAGCTCACAGATACGCAGTATTTT.

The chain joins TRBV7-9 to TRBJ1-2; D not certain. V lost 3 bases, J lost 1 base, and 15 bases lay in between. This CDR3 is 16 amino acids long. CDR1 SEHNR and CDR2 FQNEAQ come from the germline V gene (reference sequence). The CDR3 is CASSFLWTEINYGYTF. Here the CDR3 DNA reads TGTGCCAGCAGCTTCCTTTGGACGGAGATTAACTATGGCTACACCTTC.

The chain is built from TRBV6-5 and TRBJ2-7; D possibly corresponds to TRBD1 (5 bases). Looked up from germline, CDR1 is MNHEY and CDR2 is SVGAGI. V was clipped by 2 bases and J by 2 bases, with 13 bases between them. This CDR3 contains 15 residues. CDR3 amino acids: CASSYGRMGPYEQYF. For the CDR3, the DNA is TGTGCCAGCAGTTACGGGCGTATGGGGCCCTACGAGCAGTACTTC.

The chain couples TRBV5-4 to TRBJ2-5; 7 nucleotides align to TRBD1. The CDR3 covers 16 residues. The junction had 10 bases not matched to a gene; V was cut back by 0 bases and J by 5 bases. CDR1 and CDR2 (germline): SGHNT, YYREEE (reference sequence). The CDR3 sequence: CASSLGARGPRETQYF. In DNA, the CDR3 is TGTGCCAGCAGCTTGGGGGCGAGGGGGCCTCGGGAGACCCAGTACTTC.

The CDR3 DNA is TGTGCCACCAGCAGAGGTCGGGACGGACCGCGGCCCCAGCATTTT. Its protein is CATSRGRDGPRPQHF. The V and J genes are TRBV15 and TRBJ1-5; D possibly corresponds to TRBD1 (5 bases). The CDR3 has 15 residues. Germline CDR1 and CDR2: LNHNV and YYDKDF (reference sequence). Trimming pared 1 base from V and 9 bases from J, leaving 16 bases between.

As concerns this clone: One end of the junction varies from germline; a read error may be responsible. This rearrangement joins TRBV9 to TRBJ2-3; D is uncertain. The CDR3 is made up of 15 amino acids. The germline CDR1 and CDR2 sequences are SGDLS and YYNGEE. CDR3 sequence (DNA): TGTGCCAGCACCGTAGGTGGTGACCCCACAGATACGCAGTATTTT. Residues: CASTVGGDPTDTQYF.

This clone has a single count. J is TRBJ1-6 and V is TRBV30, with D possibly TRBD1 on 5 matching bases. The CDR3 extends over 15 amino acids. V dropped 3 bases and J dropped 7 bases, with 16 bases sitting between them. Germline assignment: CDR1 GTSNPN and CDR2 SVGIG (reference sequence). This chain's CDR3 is CAWRSPQGRNSPLHF. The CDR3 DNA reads TGTGCCTGGAGGAGTCCCCAGGGACGGAATTCACCCCTCCACTTT. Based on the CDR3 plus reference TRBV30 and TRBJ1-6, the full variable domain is SQTIHQWPATLVQPVGSPLSLECTVEGTSNPNLYWYRQAAGRGLQLLFYSVGIGQISSEVPQNLSASRPQDRQFILSSKKLLLSDSGFYLCAWRSPQGRNSPLHFGNGTRLTVT.

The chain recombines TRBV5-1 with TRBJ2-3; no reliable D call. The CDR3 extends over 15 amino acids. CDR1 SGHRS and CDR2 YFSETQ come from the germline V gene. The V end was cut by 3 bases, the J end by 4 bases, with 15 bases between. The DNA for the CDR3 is TGCGCCAGCAGCTCTCTAGGGCCCGTTGCAGATACGCAGTATTTT. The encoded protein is CASSSLGPVADTQYF.

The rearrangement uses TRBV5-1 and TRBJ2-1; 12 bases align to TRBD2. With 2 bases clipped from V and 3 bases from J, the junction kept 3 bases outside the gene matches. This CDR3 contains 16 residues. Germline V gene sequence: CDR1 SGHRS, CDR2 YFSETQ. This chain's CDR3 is CASSFGTSGFYNEQFF. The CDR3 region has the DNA TGCGCCAGCAGCTTCGGGACTAGCGGGTTCTACAATGAGCAGTTCTTC.